A single sample is the source of the 26 T cell receptor beta chains below, sequenced in a study of cytomegalovirus exposure and HLA in healthy donors (TCRdb year 2017). The library was made by the immunoSEQ multiplex PCR assay. A mixture of 60 forward primers for TCR Vbeta segments and 13 reverse primers for TCR Jbeta segments was used in the multiplex PCR. TCRdb limited this immuneACCESS table to in-frame rearrangements with V and J called. A share of clones is missing; checked studies link under half to unresolved V genes, and the rest is unexplained. The sample table contains 100,000 to 150,000 clones; only one count was recorded for over 60% of them. More than 4% of the sample lies in the top ten. Sequencing input: PBMCs. The receptor set was obtained from a male donor in good health and CMV-seropositive.

The rearrangement uses TRBV7-3 and TRBJ2-2; D remains unclear. CDR1 is SGHTA, CDR2 FQGTGA, per germline. V gave up 2 bases and J gave up 0 bases, with 4 bases separating them. CDR3 length equals 14 residues. The CDR3 here is CASSLAANTGELFF. CDR3 bases: TGTGCCAGCAGCTTAGCGGCGAACACCGGGGAGCTGTTTTTT.

The chain has TRBV6-5 and TRBJ2-1; TRBD1 matches at 9 bases. The CDR3 spans 15 residues. Germline V gene lookup returns CDR1 MNHEY and CDR2 SVGAGI. J was trimmed by 6 bases and V by 6 bases; bases with no gene match: 9. CDR3 loop: CASSQQGALSNEQFF. The CDR3 DNA is TGTGCCAGCAGCCAACAGGGGGCGTTGAGCAATGAGCAGTTCTTC.

This sequence joins TRBV6-6 and TRBJ1-2; D not certain. Per germline, CDR1 MNHNY and CDR2 SVGAGI (reference sequence). The length of the CDR3 is 11 residues. With 8 bases removed from V and 2 bases from J, the gap between germline ends came to 6 bases. The CDR3 region is CASGQNYGYTF. CDR3 bases: TGTGCCAGCGGCCAGAACTATGGCTACACCTTC.

V gene TRBV28 combines with J gene TRBJ2-3; 9 bases align to TRBD2. Trimming took 7 bases from V and 4 from J; bases not matched to a gene: 12. This CDR3 is 16 amino acids long. Per germline, CDR1 MDHEN and CDR2 SYDVKM. Here the CDR3 reads CASTKGSGSGADTQYF. Here the CDR3 DNA reads TGTGCCAGCACCAAGGGTAGCGGGAGTGGGGCAGATACGCAGTATTTT.

The chain is built from TRBV15 and TRBJ1-5; TRBD1 aligns across 7 bases. With V trimmed by 3 bases and J by 2 bases, 13 bases remained unmatched. CDR1 is LNHNV, CDR2 YYDKDF, per germline (reference sequence). CDR3 length: 18 residues. DNA for the CDR3: TGTGCCACCAGCAGCTCAGATACAGGGGAGTATGGCAATCAGCCCCAGCATTTT. Translating it yields CATSSSDTGEYGNQPQHF.

CDR3 protein: CASSLGDSLLEQYF. The CDR3 region has the DNA TGTGCCAGCAGCCTAGGGGACAGCCTACTAGAGCAGTACTTC. The chain couples TRBV7-2 to TRBJ2-7; 7 bases line up with TRBD1. This CDR3 comprises 14 residues. J lost 7 bases, V lost 5 bases, and 11 bases had no gene match. Germline V gene lookup returns CDR1 SGHTA and CDR2 FQGNSA.

This clone was observed a few times. The gene calls are TRBV28 and TRBJ1-4; D call uncertain. The CDR3 length is 18 residues. Looked up from germline, CDR1 is MDHEN and CDR2 is SYDVKM. The V end lost 1 base, the J end lost 7 bases, and 22 bases lay between the germline ends. CDR3: CASSLYGRGPLLREKLFF. For the CDR3, the DNA is TGTGCCAGCAGTTTATACGGACGGGGTCCCCTACTACGTGAAAAACTGTTTTTT.

The J gene is TRBJ1-5, the V gene TRBV19; D possibly corresponds to TRBD1 (5 bases). The CDR3 runs 17 residues. The V end was cut by 4 bases, the J end by 0 bases, with 16 bases between. The germline V gene has CDR1 LNHDA and CDR2 SQIVND (reference sequence). In DNA, the CDR3 is TGTGCCAGTAGTACCAGACAGAGAGAGTATAGCAATCAGCCCCAGCATTTT. Translating gives CASSTRQREYSNQPQHF.

With respect to this clone: Additional DNA sequences in this sample encode the identical CDR3. The chain joins TRBV19 to TRBJ1-5; 7 bases map to TRBD1. Germline CDR1 and CDR2: LNHDA and SQIVND (reference sequence). The CDR3 length is 15 residues. The V and J ends lost 3 bases and 5 bases, in that order; junction bases with no gene match: 7. The CDR3 bases are TGTGCCAGTAGTATCGTCAGGGGGAACCATCAGCCCCAGCATTTT. Translated, it gives CASSIVRGNHQPQHF. Full variable domain (rest looked up from reference TRBV19 and TRBJ1-5): DGGITQSPKYLFRKEGQNVTLSCEQNLNHDAMYWYRQDPGQGLRLIYYSQIVNDFQKGDIAEGYSVSREKKESFPLTVTSAQKNPTAFYLCASSIVRGNHQPQHFGDGTRLSIL.

This chain joins TRBV6-1 and TRBJ2-7; D is possibly TRBD1 (7 bases). This CDR3 spans 15 amino acids. Trimming took off 4 bases at V and 3 bases at J, with 16 bases between the two ends. The germline gives CDR1 MNHNS, CDR2 SASEGT. The CDR3 spells CASSGGGGRGYEQYF. The CDR3 nucleotides are TGTGCCAGCAGTGGAGGAGGGGGCAGGGGCTACGAGCAGTACTTC.

V is TRBV6-5 and J is TRBJ2-5; TRBD1 matches at 8 bases. Germline assignment: CDR1 MNHEY and CDR2 SVGAGI. The ends lost 8 bases at V and 3 bases at J; junction bases unmatched: 2. The CDR3 has 12 residues. CDR3 residues: CASQDREETQYF. The CDR3 DNA is TGTGCCAGCCAGGACAGGGAAGAGACCCAGTACTTC.

The V gene is TRBV6-5, the J gene TRBJ1-2; TRBD1 agrees at 9 bases. The CDR3 is made up of 13 amino acids. The germline CDR1 and CDR2 sequences are MNHEY and SVGAGI. J gave up 9 bases and V 2 bases, and 4 bases lay outside the gene matches. CDR3 DNA: TGTGCCAGCAGTTACCCCGGGACAGGGCGCTACACCTTC. Translated, it gives CASSYPGTGRYTF.

This chain's CDR3 is CASSVLAGAYNEQFF. CDR3 nucleotide sequence: TGTGCCAGCAGCGTCCTAGCGGGAGCCTACAATGAGCAGTTCTTC. The J gene is TRBJ2-1, the V gene TRBV11-1, with 10 bases fitting TRBD2. This CDR3 contains 15 residues. The junction had 3 bases not matched to a gene; V was cut back by 5 bases and J by 2 bases. Germline values: CDR1 SGHAT, CDR2 FQDESV (reference sequence).

The chain joins TRBV2 to TRBJ2-2; TRBD2 agrees at 10 bases. Trimming at V came to 3 bases and at J to 0 bases, leaving 10 bases not matched to a gene. CDR1 and CDR2 (germline): SNHLY, FYNNEI. This CDR3 has 19 residues. CDR3 DNA: TGTGCCAGCAGTGACAGTAGGGGGAGCGGGGGGGCGAACACCGGGGAGCTGTTTTTT. Its protein is CASSDSRGSGGANTGELFF.

The chain is built from TRBV19 and TRBJ2-2; possibly TRBD1 for D (5 bases). With 4 bases removed from V and 5 bases from J, the gap between germline ends came to 11 bases. The germline V gene encodes CDR1 LNHDA and CDR2 SQIVND (reference sequence). The CDR3 runs 14 residues. CDR3 in DNA: TGTGCCAGTAGTACCAGGGTACGGACCGGGGAGCTGTTTTTT. It yields the protein CASSTRVRTGELFF.

The rearrangement links TRBV5-1 to TRBJ1-1; no firm D call. The germline gives CDR1 SGHRS, CDR2 YFSETQ. Trimming left V 3 bases short and J 6 bases short, with 24 bases between. The CDR3 is 17 amino acids. The CDR3 nucleotides read TGCGCCAGCAGCTATGGGTCTCTCGGGGTAGGGAATCCTGAAGCTTTCTTT. Amino acids: CASSYGSLGVGNPEAFF.

This clone appeared a few times. The genes are TRBV2 and TRBJ1-6; possibly TRBD1 for D (6 bases). The ends were cut back, 3 bases at V and 4 bases at J, with 13 bases in the middle. The CDR3 length is 16 residues. Germline CDR1 SNHLY, CDR2 FYNNEI. For the CDR3, the DNA is TGTGCCAGCAGTGAGGGGGGGCCGGGATATAATTCACCCCTCCACTTT. As protein: CASSEGGPGYNSPLHF.

The chain carries TRBV5-1 and TRBJ2-7, with 8 bases that match TRBD2. Germline values: CDR1 SGHRS, CDR2 YFSETQ. The CDR3 extends over 13 amino acids. The trim removed 3 bases at V and 6 bases at J, leaving 5 bases unmatched. CDR3: CASSYREGGEQYF. The CDR3 DNA follows: TGCGCCAGCAGCTACCGGGAGGGAGGCGAGCAGTACTTC.

In regard to this clone: One junction end disagrees with the germline gene, perhaps due to a read error. The chain combines TRBV6-1 with TRBJ2-4; maybe TRBD1 (5 bases). The CDR3 has 15 residues. CDR1 is MNHNS, CDR2 SASEGT, per germline. The CDR3 protein is CASIIAVRTQNSQYF. For the CDR3, the DNA is TGTGCCAGCATTATCGCGGTCCGGACACAAAACAGTCAGTACTTC.

This rearrangement joins TRBV29-1 to TRBJ2-7, with 7 positions matching TRBD1. Per the germline V gene, CDR1 is SQVTM and CDR2 is ANQGSEA. V lost 5 bases and J lost 1; bases outside the gene matches: 8. The CDR3 contains 14 residues. CDR3 nucleotides: TGCAGCGTTTCCACAGGGGACCAATCCTACGAGCAGTACTTC. It is translated as CSVSTGDQSYEQYF.

The chain has TRBV28 and TRBJ1-2; D perhaps matches TRBD1 (5 bases). The V gene lost 6 bases and the J gene lost 1 base, with 12 bases spanning the gap. CDR1 MDHEN and CDR2 SYDVKM come from the germline V gene. The CDR3 contains 14 residues. The CDR3 DNA is TGTGCCAGCAGCCCGGGGGGGAGTAACTATGGCTACACCTTC. It encodes CASSPGGSNYGYTF.

This rearrangement joins TRBV30 to TRBJ1-2; the D gene is possibly TRBD1 (6 bases). Per the germline V gene, CDR1 is GTSNPN and CDR2 is SVGIG (reference sequence). This CDR3 is built from 16 residues. V lost 3 bases and J lost 4, with 21 bases in between. Here the CDR3 reads CAWRNIFRGHLYGYTF. CDR3 bases: TGTGCCTGGAGAAATATTTTTAGGGGACACCTCTATGGCTACACCTTC.

The CDR3 loop reads CASRASGAEAFF. The CDR3 DNA reads TGTGCCAGCCGGGCCTCGGGGGCTGAAGCTTTCTTT. V and J are TRBV28 and TRBJ1-1; D is perhaps TRBD1 (5 bases). CDR1 and CDR2 (germline): MDHEN, SYDVKM. V dropped 8 bases and J dropped 6 bases, with 13 bases sitting between them. The CDR3 extends over 12 amino acids.

The rearrangement joins TRBV19 to TRBJ2-5; 7 bases are shared with TRBD2. The J call is doubtful: the DNA matches TRBJ2-7 better. The CDR3 spans 14 residues. Germline V gene data show CDR1 as LNHDA and CDR2 as SQIVND (reference sequence). In nucleotides, the CDR3 is TGTGCCAGTAGTCAAGCGGGATCCGCCTACGAGCAGTACTTC. Translating it yields CASSQAGSAYEQYF.

The chain carries TRBV7-6 and TRBJ1-6; D uncertain. The CDR3 is 15 amino acids. Germline-derived CDR1 and CDR2 are SGHVS and FNYEAQ. V lost 3 bases and J lost 3, with 9 bases in between. Here the CDR3 DNA reads TGTGCCAGCAGCTTGGCAGCGGGCTATAATTCACCCCTCCACTTT. Amino acid sequence: CASSLAAGYNSPLHF. The full variable domain, completed using reference TRBV7-6 and TRBJ1-6, is GAGVSQSPRYKVTKRGQDVALRCDPISGHVSLYWYRQALGQGPEFLTYFNYEAQQDKSGLPNDRFSAERPEGSISTLTIQRTEQRDSAMYRCASSLAAGYNSPLHFGNGTRLTVT.

The chain has TRBV19 and TRBJ2-7, with 8 bases identical to TRBD1. V trimming: 8 bases; J trimming: 4 bases; junction bases outside the gene matches: 7. CDR1 LNHDA and CDR2 SQIVND come from the germline V gene (reference sequence). The CDR3 covers 13 residues. The CDR3 DNA reads as TGTGCCAGTGCACGGACAGGGCGGTACGAGCAGTACTTC. It specifies CASARTGRYEQYF. The full variable domain, completed using reference TRBV19 and TRBJ2-7, is DGGITQSPKYLFRKEGQNVTLSCEQNLNHDAMYWYRQDPGQGLRLIYYSQIVNDFQKGDIAEGYSVSREKKESFPLTVTSAQKNPTAFYLCASARTGRYEQYFGPGTRLTVT.